A single sample is the source of the 7 T cell receptor beta chains below, sequenced in a study of blood T cell repertoires in COVID-19. Generated by immunoSEQ multiplex PCR, the TCRdb table keeps only in-frame clones and is missing some. Of over 150,000 clones listed, roughly four fifths are singletons. Material: peripheral blood. These receptors came from a man aged 70 or older with active or convalescent COVID-19.

The V call is TRBV2, the J call TRBJ2-3; TRBD2 might be the D (5 bases). CDR3 length equals 13 residues. The germline V gene has CDR1 SNHLY and CDR2 FYNNEI. V dropped 10 bases and J dropped 5 bases, with 16 bases sitting between them. Here the CDR3 DNA reads TGTGCCAACCCGACGGGGTCGGGAGATACGCAGTATTTT. Amino acids: CANPTGSGDTQYF.

This clone was counted a single time. CDR3 bases: TGTGCCAGCAGTTACGGGACTATGACTGAGCAGTTCTTC. Protein sequence: CASSYGTMTEQFF. V and J are TRBV6-6 and TRBJ2-1; 7 nucleotides align to TRBD2. The CDR3 extends over 13 amino acids. The V segment lost 2 bases and the J segment 9 bases; nucleotides outside the gene matches: 4. CDR1 and CDR2 from the germline V gene are MNHNY and SVGAGI (reference sequence).

This chain links TRBV4-3 with TRBJ2-2, with TRBD2 identical over 11 bases. This CDR3 contains 19 residues. Per germline, CDR1 LGHNA and CDR2 YSLEER. Unmatched junction bases numbered 10, after V lost 0 bases and J lost 4 bases. CDR3 in amino acids: CASSQDSVAGGPSTGELFF. As DNA, the CDR3 is TGCGCCAGCAGCCAAGACTCGGTAGCGGGGGGGCCGAGCACCGGGGAGCTGTTTTTT.

This clone was found a few times. The germline gene is not matched at one end of the junction; a read error may be the cause. V usage is TRBV4-1 and J usage is TRBJ1-5; 8 bases are shared with TRBD1. CDR3 length: 13 residues. The germline V gene has CDR1 MGHRA and CDR2 YSYEKL. The CDR3 nucleotides read TGCGCCAGCAGCCTCTCCGTGGACAGGGCCAGGTATTTT. Its protein product is CASSLSVDRARYF.

V gene TRBV7-9 combines with J gene TRBJ2-7, with D perhaps matching TRBD2 (6 bases). This CDR3 comprises 14 residues. Germline V gives CDR1 SEHNR, CDR2 FQNEAQ (reference sequence). Trimming took 5 bases from V and 3 from J, leaving 14 bases between them. CDR3: CASSPPGGGYEQYF. CDR3 in DNA: TGTGCCAGCAGCCCCCCCGGGGGAGGCTACGAGCAGTACTTC.

The V and J genes are TRBV20-1 and TRBJ1-2; TRBD1 might be the D (5 bases). The CDR3 has 14 amino acids. CDR1 is DFQATT, CDR2 SNEGSKA, per germline (reference sequence). V lost 3 bases and J 0 bases, leaving 11 bases between the germline ends. CDR3 bases: TGCAGTGCTAGTCGGGAGGGGCCTAACTATGGCTACACCTTC. Its translation is CSASREGPNYGYTF.

This clone has only one observation. The V gene is TRBV28, the J gene TRBJ2-1, with 11 bases fitting TRBD2. The CDR3 runs 16 residues. V shed 4 bases and J 2 bases; nucleotides not matched to a gene: 4. Germline assignment: CDR1 MDHEN and CDR2 SYDVKM. Written as DNA, the CDR3 is TGTGCCAGCAGTTCCCTAGCGGGAGGAGCCTACAATGAGCAGTTCTTC. Protein sequence: CASSSLAGGAYNEQFF.